This T cell receptor (beta chain) was obtained from a study of T cells after yellow fever vaccination. Overall study context: For low cell numbers, libraries were made with SMART-Seq v4 Ultra Low Input.

A 5'RACE template-switching step, the method used to make TCR cDNA, added a universal primer site and UMIs. TCRdb fed the 5' RACE reads into MiXCR, producing one record per CDR3 protein. The sample shows roughly 400,000 distinct CDR3 sequences, under 20% of them seen only once. Study conclusions and caveats: A large majority of primary-vaccination clones showed up again after the booster (approximately 95% CD4, around 88% CD8). The study found a weaker secondary response that peaked faster, day 5 versus 15.

Germline-derived CDR1 and CDR2 are MGHRA and YSYEKL. The CDR3 consists of 11 residues. V lost 8 bases and J 7 bases, leaving 12 bases between the germline ends. A word on this clonotype: Its cognate antigen is unknown.

The origin of this receptor is a man between 18 and 29 years old who received the YFV17D yellow fever vaccine. V and J are TRBV4-1 and TRBJ2-7; D is perhaps TRBD2 (7 bases). This sample comprised PBMCs, obtained before the yellow fever booster vaccination. CDR3 sequence reads: CASRGGGEQYF. For the CDR3, the DNA is TGCGCCAGCCGAGGGGGAGGGGAGCAGTACTTC.